The present TCR beta chain was sequenced within a study of T cells in Graves' hyperthyroidism and ophthalmopathy. Researchers took RNA transcripts and amplified the TCR beta CDR3 regions from them. During a first-round RT-PCR of the TCR CDR3, the HTBI primer set was used. Each CDR3 protein is one row after TCRdb ran MiXCR on the multiplex PCR reads. The table has more than 500,000 distinct CDR3 sequences, about 46% seen once. Overall study results and limits: Researchers found most expanded thyroid clonotypes above 0.001 in blood as well.

Deletions cut 0 bases from V and 1 base from J, with 12 bases between. CDR3 length: 15 amino acids. Germline V lookup: CDR1 DFQATT, CDR2 SNEGSKA (reference sequence). On this clonotype itself: Its antigen remains unknown.

The TCR sequence derives from an adult woman with Graves' disease, either hyperthyroidism or ophthalmopathy (not recorded which). This rearrangement joins TRBV20-1 to TRBJ1-1; D gene uncertain. The sample consisted of peripheral blood or thyroid tissue (not recorded which). The CDR3 DNA follows: TGCAGTGCTAGAGATTTTTACGGAAGGAACACTGAAGCTTTCTTT. This codes for CSARDFYGRNTEAFF.